These 15 T cell receptor beta chains came from one sample sequenced in a study of glioma-infiltrating T cells. Amplification of TCR alpha and beta CDR3 regions from RNA used iRepertoire nested multiplex PCR. TCRdb fed the multiplex PCR reads into MiXCR, producing one record per CDR3 protein. The sample has under 200,000 distinct CDR3 sequences, around 40% seen once; the top ten hold 5.2%. Input material: glioma tissue, nonneoplastic brain tissue, or PBMCs (not recorded which). The receptors come from a human donor with low-grade glioma or glioblastoma, undergoing nonglioma brain surgery, or in good health (not recorded which).

In this sample, this clonotype turned up a few times. This sequence joins TRBV19 and TRBJ1-2; D is unresolved. The germline gives CDR1 LNHDA, CDR2 SQIVND (reference sequence). V lost 3 bases and J lost 1, with 12 bases in between. The CDR3 consists of 15 residues. CDR3 sequence (DNA): TGTGCCAGTAGTATCGTCGGGCGGAATAACTATGGCTACACCTTC. Translation gives CASSIVGRNNYGYTF.

There are many counts of this clonotype. The genes are TRBV19 and TRBJ1-5; D uncertain. The CDR3 runs 14 residues. V was shortened by 7 bases and J by 3 bases, with 13 bases between the two germline ends. From germline, CDR1 is LNHDA and CDR2 SQIVND (reference sequence). CDR3 in DNA: TGTGCCAGTACCAATGCCGGGATCAATCAGCCCCAGCATTTT. It yields the protein CASTNAGINQPQHF.

The chain has TRBV9 and TRBJ2-5, with 10 bases that match TRBD2. After removal of 0 bases from V and 2 bases from J, the junction contained 10 bases not matched to a gene. The CDR3 runs 18 residues. The germline V gene has CDR1 SGDLS and CDR2 YYNGEE. The CDR3 DNA reads as TGTGCCAGCAGCGTAGGGCGGAGAGCGGGAGGGACACAAGAGACCCAGTACTTC. Residues: CASSVGRRAGGTQETQYF.

This clonotype was detected ten times or more. The rearrangement uses TRBV7-9 and TRBJ2-7; D may be TRBD1 (5 bases). This CDR3 contains 14 residues. Trimming took 0 bases from V and 2 from J, leaving 8 bases between them. Germline assignment: CDR1 SEHNR and CDR2 FQNEAQ (reference sequence). The CDR3, as DNA: TGTGCCAGCAGCTTAGCAGGCAGGGCCTACGAGCAGTACTTC. It is translated as CASSLAGRAYEQYF.

The chain couples TRBV4-2 to TRBJ2-1, with D possibly matching TRBD2 (6 bases). The CDR3 has 16 amino acids. The V gene's germline CDR1 is LGHNA and CDR2 YNFKEQ. V was pared by 0 bases and J by 6 bases, with 15 bases between. CDR3 DNA sequence: TGTGCCAGCAGCCAAGAAGAACTAGCCTGGTGCAATGAGCAGTTCTTC. It codes for CASSQEELAWCNEQFF.

This clonotype has ten or more counts. The CDR3 here is CASSPSQGSRGYTF. DNA of the CDR3: TGTGCCAGCAGCCCTTCCCAGGGAAGCCGCGGCTACACCTTC. The V call is TRBV28, the J call TRBJ1-2; D may be TRBD1 (5 bases). The germline gives CDR1 MDHEN, CDR2 SYDVKM. Trimming left V 6 bases short and J 8 bases short, with 19 bases between. CDR3 length equals 14 residues.

This clonotype has at least ten counts. The chain is built from TRBV27 and TRBJ2-1; D gene uncertain. The CDR3 sequence is 15 residues long. V was clipped by 4 bases and J by 5 bases, with 15 bases between them. The germline gives CDR1 MNHEY, CDR2 SMNVEV (reference sequence). As DNA, the CDR3 is TGTGCCAGCAGTTCAAACCGTATACCTAACAATGAGCAGTTCTTC. Residues: CASSSNRIPNNEQFF.

This clonotype was counted many times. Here the CDR3 reads CMVGLAGLDEQFF. CDR3 DNA: TGCATGGTCGGACTAGCGGGTCTCGATGAGCAGTTCTTC. This chain connects TRBV20-1 to TRBJ2-1, with TRBD2 identical over 11 bases. The germline CDR1 and CDR2 sequences are DFQATT and SNEGSKA (reference sequence). CDR3 length equals 13 residues.

This clonotype was seen repeatedly, ten times or more. The chain combines TRBV6-1 with TRBJ2-7; TRBD2 matches at 15 bases. Germline CDR1 reads MNHNS; CDR2 reads SASEGT. Losses at the gene ends were 6 bases for V and 5 bases for J; bases not matched to a gene: 20. The CDR3 has 20 amino acids. CDR3 nucleotide sequence: TGTGCCAGCAGATCTTCGGGGCGGATAGGACTAGCGGGAGGGCCCCACGAGCAGTACTTC. Encoded protein: CASRSSGRIGLAGGPHEQYF.

This chain links TRBV12-3 or TRBV12-4 with TRBJ2-2; D possibly uses TRBD1 or TRBD2 (6 bases each). Trimming cost V 3 bases and J 10 bases, with 18 bases left between them. The CDR3 length is 15 residues. CDR3 DNA: TGTGCCAGCAGTTTGGGGGGACAAGACTACGCGGAGCTGTTTTTT. Encoded protein: CASSLGGQDYAELFF.

This clonotype was seen a handful of times. With a much larger clone just one base away, this may be a read error. This sequence joins TRBV25-1 and TRBJ2-7; D gene unclear. The germline CDR1 and CDR2 sequences are MGHDK and SYGVNS. The CDR3 is 13 residues long. V was cut by 2 bases and J by 3 bases, with 8 bases left in between. CDR3 bases: TGTGCCAGCAGTGAAAAGTACTACTACGAGCAGTACTTC. Translating it yields CASSEKYYYEQYF.

This clonotype was seen ten or more times. This chain links TRBV20-1 with TRBJ2-7; a possible D gene is TRBD1 (8 bases). V was pared by 6 bases and J by 1 base, with 13 bases between. Germline lookup yields CDR1 DFQATT and CDR2 SNEGSKA (reference sequence). The CDR3 runs to 13 residues. The CDR3 DNA is TGCAGTGCCGACAGGGGACTATCCTACGAGCAGTACTTC. This encodes CSADRGLSYEQYF.

On this clonotype itself: Just one base apart from a much larger clone, this may be a read error. This chain links TRBV6-2 or TRBV6-3 with TRBJ2-5; D unclear. CDR3 size: 14 residues. Germline values: CDR1 MNHEY, CDR2 SVGEGT. In DNA, the CDR3 is TGTGCCAGAAGTTGGGCAGGAGTCCTAGAGACCCAGTACTTC. This encodes CARSWAGVLETQYF.

Ten or more counts support this clonotype. This chain uses TRBV28 with TRBJ1-4; D is unresolved. CDR1 MDHEN and CDR2 SYDVKM come from the germline V gene. Trimming removed 6 bases at V and 8 bases at J, with 7 bases between. There are 11 residues in the CDR3. As DNA, the CDR3 is TGTGCCAGCAGAGAAACAGAAAAACTGTTTTTT. This codes for CASRETEKLFF.

This clonotype came up a few times. The V and J genes are TRBV6-1 and TRBJ2-2, with D uncertain. V lost 7 bases to trimming and J lost 6 bases, with 9 bases between them. The CDR3 extends over 12 amino acids. Germline loops: CDR1 MNHNS, CDR2 SASEGT. The CDR3 loop reads CASNPTAGELFF. The DNA for the CDR3 is TGTGCCAGCAACCCCACCGCCGGGGAGCTGTTTTTT.